Listed below are T cell receptor beta chains from one sample, sequenced in a study of blood T cell repertoires in COVID-19. TCRdb's copy holds only in-frame clones and misses some; the assay was immunoSEQ multiplex PCR. The profile shows some 250,000 clones, about 86% of them singletons. The specimen sequenced was peripheral blood. The receptor source for this set is a woman aged 25 to 39 who had recovered from COVID-19. The conserved cysteine and the conserved F or W are not part of the CDR3 here.

V | CDR3
TRBV18 | ASSPLTTGGTEAF
TRBV15 | ATSRDHSEKLF
TRBV7-6 | ASREGADHETQY
TRBV5-4 | ASTLGAGISGANVLT
TRBV6-6 | ASSLSQGLWQF
TRBV5-1 | ASSLGQAGEQY
TRBV14 | ASSQDWGTSGRMKQF
TRBV27 | ASTDGHLHEQY
TRBV29-1 | SVERTGGGYGYT
TRBV19 | ATDSLNYGYT
TRBV27 | ASSRQSTGELF
TRBV29-1 | SVVAGVGNQPQH
TRBV11-2 | ATQRGVSYNEQF
TRBV5-6 | ASSEKGQQYNSPLH
TRBV11-2 | ASSSSPWVDRSNYGYT
TRBV29-1 | SVSSGGFGYEQY
TRBV15 | ATSRGVSGEKNIQY
TRBV2 | ASGETPDSPLH
TRBV6-1 | ASSEAGTANYGYT
TRBV5-6 | ASSLKGAWGQPQH
TRBV15 | ATSPVAEGRRDGELF
TRBV3-1/TRBV3-2 | ASSLPGAYTQY
TRBV6-5 | ASSYSRGGEQY
TRBV18 | ASSPLPGSVSSYNEQF
TRBV21-1 | ASSKGSQGPYEQY